A selection of T cell receptor beta chains follows, all from one sample in a study of spatial heterogeneity in lung cancer. TCRdb processed the 5' RACE reads anew with MiXCR; each CDR3 protein has one entry. Among about 21,000 distinct CDR3 sequences listed, roughly 4.2% were seen once. The specimen was PBMCs, collected at surgery. All receptors derive from a male donor with early-stage non-small cell lung cancer. Both conserved end residues are part of each CDR3. D genes are given only for firm matches. Only some rows state a clone size, as once, few, many or a class for expanded clones.

>TRBJ2-1|TRBV11-2|medium-sized|NA
CASHGQGRDEQFF
TGTGCCAGCCACGGGCAGGGAAGGGATGAGCAGTTCTTC
>TRBJ2-4|TRBV28|many|NA
CATLPLAPKNIQYF
TGTGCCACCCTCCCACTAGCTCCCAAAAACATTCAGTACTTC
>TRBJ1-2|TRBV6-5|NA|NA
CASSSPHGSNNYGYTF
TGTGCCAGCAGTTCCCCCCACGGTTCTAACAACTATGGCTACACCTTC
>TRBJ1-2|TRBV6-2/TRBV6-3|many|NA
CASSYLGEADYGYTF
TGTGCCAGCAGTTACTTGGGGGAGGCCGACTATGGCTACACCTTC
>TRBJ2-3|TRBV18|medium-sized|NA
CASSPSGDTQYF
TGTGCCAGCTCCCCCTCAGGCGATACGCAGTATTTT
>TRBJ2-7|TRBV6-1|few|NA
CASSRQSYEQYF
TGTGCCAGCAGCAGACAGTCCTACGAGCAGTACTTC
>TRBJ2-2|TRBV5-1|many|NA
CASSLGHFTSGELFF
TGCGCCAGCAGCTTGGGACACTTTACGAGCGGGGAGCTGTTTTTT
>TRBJ2-3|TRBV20-1|many|NA
CSARDILSSTDTQYF
TGCAGTGCTAGAGATATCCTATCGAGCACAGATACGCAGTATTTT
>TRBJ2-1|TRBV7-9|medium-sized|NA
CASSPGPSSEQFF
TGTGCCAGCAGCCCCGGGCCCAGCAGTGAGCAGTTCTTC
>TRBJ2-3|TRBV5-6|many|TRBD1
CASGTDRGPRSDTQYF
TGTGCCAGCGGAACCGACAGGGGGCCAAGATCAGATACGCAGTATTTT
>TRBJ2-3|TRBV5-1|many|TRBD2
CASSFLAGTDTQYF
TGCGCCAGCAGCTTCTTAGCGGGAACGGATACGCAGTATTTT
>TRBJ2-2|TRBV29-1|medium-sized|NA
CSVERGTGELFF
TGCAGCGTTGAAAGGGGCACCGGGGAGCTGTTTTTT
>TRBJ1-4|TRBV9|many|NA
CASSLGGLGEKLFF
TGTGCCAGCAGCCTGGGGGGTCTGGGCGAAAAACTGTTTTTT
>TRBJ2-3|TRBV7-3|few|NA
CASSLSRTDGTSAQYF
TGTGCCAGCAGCTTATCACGGACAGATGGGACCTCTGCGCAGTATTTT
>TRBJ1-4|TRBV2|many|NA
CASSPNRVTNEKLFF
TGTGCCAGCAGCCCTAACAGGGTAACTAATGAAAAACTGTTTTTT
>TRBJ2-4|TRBV5-1|many|TRBD1
CASSLGTGSYPNIQYF
TGCGCCAGCAGCTTGGGGACAGGGAGCTACCCAAACATTCAGTACTTC
>TRBJ1-2|TRBV15|many|NA
CATSRGQNDYGYTF
TGTGCCACCAGCAGAGGCCAAAACGATTATGGCTACACCTTC
>TRBJ1-2|TRBV12-3/TRBV12-4|many|NA
CASSPKGRGNYGYTF
TGTGCCAGCAGTCCTAAGGGCCGCGGAAACTATGGCTACACCTTC
>TRBJ2-5|TRBV5-6|NA|NA
CASSWGPGEETQYF
TGTGCCAGCAGTTGGGGACCGGGTGAAGAGACCCAGTACTTC
>TRBJ2-5|TRBV7-9|many|NA
CAVRAKGSETQYF
TGTGCCGTTAGAGCCAAAGGATCCGAGACCCAGTACTTC
>TRBJ2-3|TRBV10-1|many|NA
CASTDQWDTQYF
TGCGCCAGCACCGATCAGTGGGATACGCAGTATTTT
>TRBJ2-7|TRBV7-3|NA|NA
CASSLTIGGNSSYEQYF
TGTGCCAGCAGCTTAACGATAGGCGGAAATAGCTCCTACGAGCAGTACTTC
>TRBJ2-3|TRBV29-1|medium-sized|TRBD2
CSVEDQLAGSTDTQYF
TGCAGCGTTGAAGATCAACTAGCGGGGAGCACAGATACGCAGTATTTT
>TRBJ2-2|TRBV9|NA|NA
CASSARDGYGITGELFF
TGTGCCAGCAGCGCCCGTGATGGGTACGGGATCACCGGGGAGCTGTTTTTT